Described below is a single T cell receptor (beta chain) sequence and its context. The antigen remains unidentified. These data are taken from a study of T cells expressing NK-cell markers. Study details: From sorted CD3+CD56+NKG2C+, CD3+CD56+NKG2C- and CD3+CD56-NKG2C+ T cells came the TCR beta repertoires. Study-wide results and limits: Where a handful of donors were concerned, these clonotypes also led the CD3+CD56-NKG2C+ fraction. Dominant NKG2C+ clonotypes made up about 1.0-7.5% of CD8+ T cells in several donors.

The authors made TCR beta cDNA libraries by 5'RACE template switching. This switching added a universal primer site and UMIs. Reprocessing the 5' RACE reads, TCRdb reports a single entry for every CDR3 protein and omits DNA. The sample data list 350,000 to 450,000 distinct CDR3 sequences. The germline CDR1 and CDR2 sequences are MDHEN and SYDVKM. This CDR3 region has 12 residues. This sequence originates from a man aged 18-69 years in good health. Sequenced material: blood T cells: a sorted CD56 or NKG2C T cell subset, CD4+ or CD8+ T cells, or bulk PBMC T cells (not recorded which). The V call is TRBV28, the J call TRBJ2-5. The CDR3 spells CATRRWGETQYF. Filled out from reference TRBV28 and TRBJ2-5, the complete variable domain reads DVKVTQSSRYLVKRTGEKVFLECVQDMDHENMFWYRQDPGLGLRLIYFSYDVKMKEKGDIPEGYSVSREKKERFSLILESASTNQTSMYLCATRRWGETQYFGPGTRLLVL.